The rows below give T cell receptor beta chains drawn from one sample of a study of T cell responses to AZD1222 COVID-19 vaccine. TCRdb's copy holds only in-frame clones and misses some; the assay was immunoSEQ multiplex PCR. The repertoire holds around 190,000 clones, 85% to 95% seen once, with roughly 1.3% in the top ten. This sample comprised peripheral blood, obtained on day 0 of AZD1222 vaccination. These receptors were obtained from an adult in good health. Each CDR3 is given with its conserved first and last residue. D genes are given only for firm matches. Some rows mark clone size as missing; the rest say once, few, many or name a class of expanded clone.

15	TRBV30	.	TRBJ1-4	.	TGTGCCTGGAGTTCCCCGACAGGAACTAATGAAAAACTGTTTTTT	CAWSSPTGTNEKLFF
14	TRBV5-1	TRBD1	TRBJ1-6	.	TGCGCCAGCAAGGAGGGGACAGGGTCCTCACCCCTCCACTTT	CASKEGTGSSPLHF
16	TRBV18	.	TRBJ1-3	.	TGTGCCAGCTCACCAGGGCGCGGCGACTCTGGAAACACCATATATTTT	CASSPGRGDSGNTIYF
14	TRBV7-3	.	TRBJ2-7	.	TGTGCCAGCAGTCCCCGCAGGCCCTCCTACGAGCAGTACTTC	CASSPRRPSYEQYF
14	TRBV7-8	.	TRBJ1-3	.	TGTGCCAGCAGAACAGAGATTCCTGGAAACACCATATATTTT	CASRTEIPGNTIYF
13	TRBV7-8	.	TRBJ1-5	.	TGTGCCAGCAGCTTAGGTCAGAATCAGCCCCAGCATTTT	CASSLGQNQPQHF
15	TRBV5-1	.	TRBJ2-2	.	TGCGCCAGCAGCTTGGGTACGGGGCTGCTCGGGGAGCTGTTTTTT	CASSLGTGLLGELFF
16	TRBV27	.	TRBJ1-3	.	TGTGCCAGCAGTTTATCGGGTGGCGTTTATGGAAACACCATATATTTT	CASSLSGGVYGNTIYF
13	TRBV10-2	.	TRBJ1-1	.	TGCGCCAGCAATTCCGACAGTTACACTGAAGCTTTCTTT	CASNSDSYTEAFF
14	TRBV28	.	TRBJ2-7	.	TGTGCCAGCGAGTCCTCCCCGGGCCTCTACGAGCAGTACTTC	CASESSPGLYEQYF
16	TRBV18	.	TRBJ1-1	.	TGTGCCAGCTCACCCATTGCTGCGTACCTCCTCACTGAAGCTTTCTTT	CASSPIAAYLLTEAFF
16	TRBV24-1	.	TRBJ2-3	.	TGTGCCACCAGTGATTTTGCAGGAAGGGGCACAGATACGCAGTATTTT	CATSDFAGRGTDTQYF
15	TRBV6-6	TRBD1	TRBJ1-5	.	TGTGCCAGCAGCTCTACAACAGGGGATGGGCAGCCCCAGCATTTT	CASSSTTGDGQPQHF
17	TRBV4-2	.	TRBJ1-1	few	TGTGCCAGCAGCCACAAAGGGGCAGGGAGGGCGAACACTGAAGCTTTCTTT	CASSHKGAGRANTEAFF
14	TRBV4-2	.	TRBJ2-6	.	TGTGCCAGCAGCCAAGATACTGGGGCCAACGTCCTGACTTTC	CASSQDTGANVLTF
14	TRBV3-1/TRBV3-2	.	TRBJ1-1	.	TGTGCCAGCAGCGACCGGCCCTCCGTCACTGAAGCTTTCTTT	CASSDRPSVTEAFF
10	TRBV28	.	TRBJ2-1	.	TGTGCCACCGATTACAATGAGCAGTTCTTC	CATDYNEQFF
13	TRBV12-5	.	TRBJ2-1	.	TGTGCTAGTGGTTTGGTAGGGGGTCATGAGCAGTTCTTC	CASGLVGGHEQFF